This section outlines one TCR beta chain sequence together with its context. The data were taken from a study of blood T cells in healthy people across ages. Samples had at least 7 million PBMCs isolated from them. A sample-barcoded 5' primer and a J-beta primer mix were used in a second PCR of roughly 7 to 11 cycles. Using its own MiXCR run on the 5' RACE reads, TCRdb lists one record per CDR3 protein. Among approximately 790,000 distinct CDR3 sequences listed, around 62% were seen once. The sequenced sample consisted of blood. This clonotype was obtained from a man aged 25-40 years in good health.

DNA of the CDR3: TGTGCCAGCAGCCCGGACAGGCTGGGGACCCAGTACTTC. It codes for CASSPDRLGTQYF. The V call is TRBV2, the J call TRBJ2-7; 7 bases are a match to TRBD1. The assigned J gene may be wrong: the sequence end matches TRBJ2-5 better. Per the germline V gene, CDR1 is SNHLY and CDR2 is FYNNEI. This CDR3 comprises 13 residues.